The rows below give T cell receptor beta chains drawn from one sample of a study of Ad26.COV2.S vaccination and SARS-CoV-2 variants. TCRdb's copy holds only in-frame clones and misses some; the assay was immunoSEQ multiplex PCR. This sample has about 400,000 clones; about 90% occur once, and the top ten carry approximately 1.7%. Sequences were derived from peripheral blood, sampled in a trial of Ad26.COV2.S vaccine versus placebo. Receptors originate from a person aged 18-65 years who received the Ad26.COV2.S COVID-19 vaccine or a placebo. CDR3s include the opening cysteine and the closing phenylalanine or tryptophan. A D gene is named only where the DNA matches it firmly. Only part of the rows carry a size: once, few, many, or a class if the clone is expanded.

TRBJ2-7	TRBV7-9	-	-	TGTGCCAGCAGCTTAGATCGGGCCGAGCAGTACTTC	CASSLDRAEQYF
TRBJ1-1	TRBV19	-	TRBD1	TGTGCCAGTAGTATAGTTAAGGGGGACAGGCGGATCACTGAAGCTTTCTTT	CASSIVKGDRRITEAFF
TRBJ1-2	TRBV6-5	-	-	TGTGCCAGCAGTTACCTTCTGGACCCGAACTTTTATGGCTACACCTTC	CASSYLLDPNFYGYTF
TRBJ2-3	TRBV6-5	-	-	TGTGCCAGCAGACGGGACATTCCTAGCACAGATACGCAGTATTTT	CASRRDIPSTDTQYF
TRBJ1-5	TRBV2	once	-	TGTGCCAGCAGTTCCGACGGCAGCAATCAGCCCCAGCATTTT	CASSSDGSNQPQHF
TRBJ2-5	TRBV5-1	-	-	TGCGCCAGCAGCTTGAGCGACCAAGAGACCCAGTACTTC	CASSLSDQETQYF
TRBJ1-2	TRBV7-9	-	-	TGTGCCAGCAGCTTAGTGTCTGGTTTCGCCCCGCCGCCTAACTATGGCTACACCTTC	CASSLVSGFAPPPNYGYTF
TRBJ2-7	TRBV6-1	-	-	TGTGCCAGCAGTGCCGCGCACGGGACACGGACCACCTACGAGCAGTACTTC	CASSAAHGTRTTYEQYF
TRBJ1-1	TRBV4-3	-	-	TGCGCCAGCAGCCAAGACCAGAGGGCCGGCACTGAAGCTTTCTTT	CASSQDQRAGTEAFF
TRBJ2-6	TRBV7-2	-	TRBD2	TGTGCCAGCAGCGGTGGGCTAGCGGGGGGCAGCTCTGGGGCCAACGTCCTGACTTTC	CASSGGLAGGSSGANVLTF
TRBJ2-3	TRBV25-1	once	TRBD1	TGTGCCACCACCGCCCCATTGGGACAGGGCACAGATACGCAGTATTTT	CATTAPLGQGTDTQYF
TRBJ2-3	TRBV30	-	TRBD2	TGTGCCTGGAGTGTACGGGGGGGGCAGTCAGATACGCAGTATTTT	CAWSVRGGQSDTQYF
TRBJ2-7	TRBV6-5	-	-	TGTGCCAGCAGGACATCTTTGGTAACCTACGAGCAGTACTTC	CASRTSLVTYEQYF
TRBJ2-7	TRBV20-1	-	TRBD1	TGCAGTGCTAGTCCAGGGGGATTGTACGAGCAGTACTTC	CSASPGGLYEQYF
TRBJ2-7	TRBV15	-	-	TGTGCCACCAGCAGAGATCTTGGGGCTCGGGAGCAGTACTTC	CATSRDLGAREQYF
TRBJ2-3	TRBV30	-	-	TGTGCCTGGAGACAGGTTACGCAGTATTTT	CAWRQVTQYF
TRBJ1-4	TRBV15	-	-	TGTGCCACCAGCAGAGATCGTAAGGGAATGTTTGAAAAACTGTTTTTT	CATSRDRKGMFEKLFF
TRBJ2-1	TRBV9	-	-	TGTGCCAGCAGCGTAGGACCAGGCTACAATGAGCAGTTCTTC	CASSVGPGYNEQFF
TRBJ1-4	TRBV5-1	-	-	TGCGCCAGCAGCTTGGAAGGTCAGACTAATGAAAAACTGTTTTTT	CASSLEGQTNEKLFF
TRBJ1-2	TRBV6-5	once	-	TGTGCCAGCGGGATCGGGAAGAACTATGGCTACACCTTC	CASGIGKNYGYTF
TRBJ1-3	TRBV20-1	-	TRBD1	TGCAGTGCCGGACAGGCTAACACCATATATTTT	CSAGQANTIYF
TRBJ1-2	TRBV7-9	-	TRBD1	TGTGCCAGCAGCTCGGGGACAGGCACTATTGGCTACACCTTC	CASSSGTGTIGYTF
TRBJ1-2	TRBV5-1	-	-	TGCGCCAGCAGCTTAGGGAATAGTGACTATGGCTACACCTTC	CASSLGNSDYGYTF
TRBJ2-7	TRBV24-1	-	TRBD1	TGTGCCACCAGTGCTGCGGACAGGGCCCGCTACGAGCAGTACTTC	CATSAADRARYEQYF
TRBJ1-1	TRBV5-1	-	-	TGCGCCAGCAGCTTGAACACAGTAATTAACACTGAAGCTTTCTTT	CASSLNTVINTEAFF
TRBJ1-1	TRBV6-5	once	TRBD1	TGTGCCAGCAGGCCTACAGGGGTCGTCGGTGAAGCTTTCTTT	CASRPTGVVGEAFF
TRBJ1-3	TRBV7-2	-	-	TGTGCCAGCAGCTTAGGAGCACACACCATATATTTT	CASSLGAHTIYF
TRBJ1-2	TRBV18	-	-	TGTGCCAGCTCACCAGACAGAGACTATGGCTACACCTTC	CASSPDRDYGYTF
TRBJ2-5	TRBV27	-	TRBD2	TGTGCCAGCAGCGCCCGGACTAGCGGGGGTGGTGAGACCCAGTACTTC	CASSARTSGGGETQYF
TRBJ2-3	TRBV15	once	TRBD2	TGTGCCACCAGCAGCCTCGGGGGGGGGCGGTCAGATACGCAGTATTTT	CATSSLGGGRSDTQYF
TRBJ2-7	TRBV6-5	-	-	TGTGCCAGCAGTTACTCACAGGGTTCCTACGAGCAGTACTTC	CASSYSQGSYEQYF
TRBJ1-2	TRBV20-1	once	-	TGCAGTGCTAGTACTCCGGACAGATGGGCTGGCTATGGCTACACCTTC	CSASTPDRWAGYGYTF
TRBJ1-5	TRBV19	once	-	TGTGCCAGTAGTATGACCCTCGCACAGGGTTATCAGCCCCAGCATTTT	CASSMTLAQGYQPQHF
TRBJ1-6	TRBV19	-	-	TGTGCCAGTCGAAATTTGGCTCAGTCCTATAATTCACCCCTCCACTTT	CASRNLAQSYNSPLHF
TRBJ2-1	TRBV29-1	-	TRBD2	TGCAGCGTTGAAATAGCGGGGATGGCCTACAATGAGCAGTTCTTC	CSVEIAGMAYNEQFF
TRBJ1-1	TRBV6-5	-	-	TGTGCCAGCAAATTCAGGGGAGACATATTTGAAGCTTTCTTT	CASKFRGDIFEAFF
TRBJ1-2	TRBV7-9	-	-	TGTGCCAGCATCGACGACACGGATTATGGCTACACCTTC	CASIDDTDYGYTF
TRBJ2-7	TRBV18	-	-	TGTGCCAGCTCACCACAGGGGAGCACCTACGAGCAGTACTTC	CASSPQGSTYEQYF
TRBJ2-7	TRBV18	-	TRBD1	TGTGCCAGCTCAGGCGTGGACAGGGACGAGCAGTACTTC	CASSGVDRDEQYF
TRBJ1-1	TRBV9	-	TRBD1	TGTGCCAGCCGGGGGATAGGGACAGGGGCTTTCTTT	CASRGIGTGAFF
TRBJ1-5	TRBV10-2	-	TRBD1	TGCGCCAGCAGGGAGGGGGCGGGTTGGCAGCCCCAGCATTTT	CASREGAGWQPQHF
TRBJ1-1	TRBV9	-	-	TGTGCCAGCAGCGTAGTGGGAGGAGAAGCTTTCTTT	CASSVVGGEAFF
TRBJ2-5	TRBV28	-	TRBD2	TGTGCCAGCAGCCCAACTCGGGCTAGCGGGGCCTCGGGGACCCAGTACTTC	CASSPTRASGASGTQYF
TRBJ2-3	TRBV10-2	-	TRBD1	TGCGCCAGCAGTGAGCCGACAGGGTCGTCGCAGTATTTT	CASSEPTGSSQYF
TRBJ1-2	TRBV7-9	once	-	TGTGCCAGCAGACCCACCTTTGGGCCCGATCGTGGCTACACCTTC	CASRPTFGPDRGYTF
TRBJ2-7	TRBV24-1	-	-	TGTGCCACCAGTGACCCTCACAGCTCCTACGAGCAGTACTTC	CATSDPHSSYEQYF
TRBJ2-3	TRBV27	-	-	TGTGCCAGCAGTCATCCCTTGGATACGCAGTATTTT	CASSHPLDTQYF
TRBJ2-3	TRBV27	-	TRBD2	TGTGCCAGCAGCCGGACTAGCGGGGGAACCACAGATACGCAGTATTTT	CASSRTSGGTTDTQYF
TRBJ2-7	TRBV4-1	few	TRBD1	TGCGCCAGCAGCCAAGGGGAGGACAGGGGAACCGAGCAGTACTTC	CASSQGEDRGTEQYF
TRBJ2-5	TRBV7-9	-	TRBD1	TGTGCCAGCAGCTTAGCAGGGGGCGAAGAGACCCAGTACTTC	CASSLAGGEETQYF
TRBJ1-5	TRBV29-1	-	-	TGCAGCGTTGCCAAGGGTACCAATCAGCCCCAGCATTTT	CSVAKGTNQPQHF
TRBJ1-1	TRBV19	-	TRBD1	TGTGCCACCGCACCGACAGGGGCCACTGAAGCTTTCTTT	CATAPTGATEAFF
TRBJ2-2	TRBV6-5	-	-	TGTGCCAGCAGTCTGACAGAACCCACCGGGGAGCTGTTTTTT	CASSLTEPTGELFF
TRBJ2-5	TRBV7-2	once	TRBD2	TGTGCCAGCAGCACTCCGGGACTAGCGTATGGGAGTGGGCAAGAGACCCAGTACTTC	CASSTPGLAYGSGQETQYF
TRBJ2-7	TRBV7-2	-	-	TGTGCCAGCAGCTTAGGGGGACCTAGGTTACAGGGGAGGGCCTACGAGCAGTACTTC	CASSLGGPRLQGRAYEQYF